The 23 T cell receptor beta chains reported below all come from one sample, sequenced in a study of cytomegalovirus exposure and HLA in healthy donors (TCRdb year 2017). Libraries were prepared through the immunoSEQ multiplex PCR assay. The multiplex PCR relied on a mix of 60 forward primers for TCR Vbeta segments and 13 reverse primers for TCR Jbeta segments. Sourced from immuneACCESS, this table was stored by TCRdb with only in-frame sequences that have V and J called. A share of the clones is absent; for the studies checked, an unresolved V gene accounts for under half, and the remainder has no known explanation. The sample table lists under 40,000 clones, 75% to 85% of them with a count of one. Under 6.5% of the sample goes to the ten largest clones. The sample comprised PBMCs. The receptors stem from a male donor in good health and CMV-seronegative.

This clone is a singleton in its sample. The DNA of the CDR3 is TGTGCCACCCTACCGGACAGAACCAGATACGAGCAGTACTTC. Translation gives CATLPDRTRYEQYF. The rearrangement joins TRBV10-3 to TRBJ2-7; tentatively, D is TRBD1 (6 bases). This CDR3 region has 14 residues. V shed 10 bases and J shed 4 bases, with 20 bases lying between them. Germline V lookup: CDR1 ENHRY, CDR2 SYGVKD.

The rearrangement uses TRBV5-4 and TRBJ1-2; the D gene is possibly TRBD1 (6 bases). V lost 2 bases to trimming and J lost 3 bases, with 20 bases between them. Germline V gene sequence: CDR1 SGHNT, CDR2 YYREEE (reference sequence). The CDR3 loop spans 17 amino acids. In DNA form, the CDR3 reads TGTGCCAGCAGCTTCGGAAGCGGAAGGGGGAGCTACTATGGCTACACCTTC. This translates into CASSFGSGRGSYYGYTF.

The J gene is TRBJ1-1, the V gene TRBV7-9; D perhaps matches TRBD1 (6 bases). The CDR3 sequence is 15 residues long. CDR1 is SEHNR and CDR2 is FQNEAQ in the germline V gene (reference sequence). The V end was cut by 5 bases, the J end by 1 base, with 14 bases between. The CDR3 protein is CASSRPTGRNTEAFF. The CDR3 region has the DNA TGTGCCAGCAGCCGACCGACAGGCCGGAACACTGAAGCTTTCTTT. Complete variable domain (other parts from reference TRBV7-9 and TRBJ1-1): DTGVSQNPRHKITKRGQNVTFRCDPISEHNRLYWYRQTLGQGPEFLTYFQNEAQLEKSRLLSDRFSAERPKGSFSTLEIQRTEQGDSAMYLCASSRPTGRNTEAFFGQGTRLTVV.

This chain links TRBV27 with TRBJ1-5, with 8 bases that match TRBD1. J gave up 1 base and V 6 bases, and 8 bases lay outside the gene matches. Germline CDR1 and CDR2: MNHEY and SMNVEV (reference sequence). The CDR3 has 16 residues. DNA of the CDR3: TGTGCCAGCAGGGAAATGACAGGGGTAAGCAATCAGCCCCAGCATTTT. This translates into CASREMTGVSNQPQHF.

This clone was counted a single time. The chain carries TRBV9 and TRBJ2-7; 7 positions match TRBD1. Germline CDR1 and CDR2: SGDLS and YYNGEE. This CDR3 has 15 residues. J lost 2 bases, V lost 3 bases, and 8 bases had no gene match. DNA for the CDR3: TGTGCCAGCAGCGCCACAGGGGATTTCACCTACGAGCAGTACTTC. Encoded protein: CASSATGDFTYEQYF.

V and J are TRBV6-1 and TRBJ2-5, with D unclear. Trimming stripped 7 bases from V and 5 bases from J, with 14 bases between. The CDR3 has 13 residues. The germline V gene encodes CDR1 MNHNS and CDR2 SASEGT. The CDR3 bases are TGTGCCAGCAATTTCGGAGAAGAGGAGACCCAGTACTTC. Translation: CASNFGEEETQYF.

The CDR3 sequence: CASSLGVGRGYEQYF. The CDR3 DNA reads as TGTGCCAGCAGCTTGGGAGTAGGGAGGGGATACGAGCAGTACTTC. The rearrangement uses TRBV5-5 and TRBJ2-7, with 7 bases that match TRBD2. CDR1 is SGHKS, CDR2 YYEKEE, per germline (reference sequence). This CDR3 comprises 15 residues. The ends lost 0 bases at V and 4 bases at J; junction bases unmatched: 7.

The chain links TRBV5-1 to TRBJ2-7; 7 nucleotides match TRBD1. V shed 0 bases, J shed 5 bases, and the junction held 5 bases outside the gene matches. The CDR3 covers 14 residues. Germline V lookup: CDR1 SGHRS, CDR2 YFSETQ. The CDR3 protein is CASSLGQGEHEQYF. The CDR3, as DNA: TGCGCCAGCAGCTTGGGACAGGGTGAACACGAGCAGTACTTC. The complete variable domain, with remaining parts taken from reference TRBV5-1 and TRBJ2-7, reads KAGVTQTPRYLIKTRGQQVTLSCSPISGHRSVSWYQQTPGQGLQFLFEYFSETQRNKGNFPGRFSGRQFSNSRSEMNVSTLELGDSALYLCASSLGQGEHEQYFGPGTRLTVT.

This rearrangement joins TRBV7-2 to TRBJ1-5, with 9 bases matching TRBD1. Germline V gene lookup returns CDR1 SGHTA and CDR2 FQGNSA. With V trimmed by 5 bases and J by 1 base, 9 bases remained unmatched. This CDR3 is 17 amino acids long. CDR3 sequence: CASSHPFGTGSNQPQHF. The CDR3 DNA follows: TGTGCCAGCAGCCACCCCTTTGGGACAGGGAGCAATCAGCCCCAGCATTTT.

The chain is built from TRBV2 and TRBJ2-7; TRBD1 agrees at 10 bases. The CDR3 covers 14 residues. Germline loops: CDR1 SNHLY, CDR2 FYNNEI. After removal of 5 bases from V and 4 bases from J, the junction contained 5 bases not matched to a gene. The CDR3 region is CASSPGQGKYEQYF. CDR3 coding DNA: TGTGCCAGCAGTCCGGGACAGGGGAAATACGAGCAGTACTTC.

The genes are TRBV2 and TRBJ2-2, with 9 bases lining up with TRBD1. The V gene end was trimmed by 6 bases and the J gene end by 1 base; junction bases not matched to a gene: 6. Germline CDR1 reads SNHLY; CDR2 reads FYNNEI. The CDR3 is made up of 16 amino acids. The CDR3 DNA is TGTGCCAGCAGCGGTAGGGACAGGGTGAACACCGGGGAGCTGTTTTTT. The encoded protein is CASSGRDRVNTGELFF.

The chain is built from TRBV9 and TRBJ2-7; 13 bases align to TRBD2. This CDR3 has 15 residues. Germline values: CDR1 SGDLS, CDR2 YYNGEE. The V and J ends lost 4 bases and 2 bases, in that order; junction bases with no gene match: 3. As DNA, the CDR3 is TGTGCCAGCAGCCTTGGACTAGCGGGAGCCTACGAGCAGTACTTC. Protein product: CASSLGLAGAYEQYF.

The V gene is TRBV2, the J gene TRBJ1-1, with D unresolved. CDR3 length: 15 residues. Looked up from germline, CDR1 is SNHLY and CDR2 is FYNNEI. Trimming left V 7 bases short and J 4 bases short, with 19 bases between. The CDR3 loop is CASTPASTGITEAFF. The CDR3 coding sequence is TGTGCCAGCACGCCGGCGTCGACGGGGATCACTGAAGCTTTCTTT.

The chain links TRBV6-6 to TRBJ2-3, with 11 bases lining up with TRBD2. CDR1 and CDR2 (germline): MNHNY, SVGAGI (reference sequence). The CDR3 sequence is 14 residues long. J gave up 4 bases and V 6 bases, and 3 bases lay outside the gene matches. CDR3 nucleotide sequence: TGTGCCAGCAGCCGTAGCGGGAGGGCAGATACGCAGTATTTT. This gives the protein CASSRSGRADTQYF.

V is TRBV27 and J is TRBJ1-1, with 7 bases fitting TRBD1. With V trimmed by 6 bases and J by 3 bases, 13 bases remained unmatched. Germline V gives CDR1 MNHEY, CDR2 SMNVEV (reference sequence). CDR3 length equals 16 residues. The chain's CDR3 is CASRRGPSTGDTEAFF. CDR3 in DNA: TGTGCCAGCAGAAGAGGGCCCTCCACAGGGGACACTGAAGCTTTCTTT.

The chain has TRBV5-6 and TRBJ2-6, with 8 bases fitting TRBD1. The germline gives CDR1 SGHDT, CDR2 YYEEEE. The CDR3 loop spans 17 amino acids. J was trimmed by 1 base and V by 0 bases; bases with no gene match: 3. The CDR3 sequence is CASSLGTGWSGANVLTF. The DNA for the CDR3 is TGTGCCAGCAGCTTGGGGACAGGGTGGTCTGGGGCCAACGTCCTGACTTTC.

The chain carries TRBV5-1 and TRBJ1-1; D possibly corresponds to TRBD1 (6 bases). Germline-derived CDR1 and CDR2 are SGHRS and YFSETQ. The V end lost 0 bases, the J end lost 3 bases, and 12 bases lay between the germline ends. This CDR3 has 15 residues. CDR3: CASSLELGGDTEAFF. Here the CDR3 DNA reads TGCGCCAGCAGCTTGGAGTTAGGGGGGGACACTGAAGCTTTCTTT.

By sample share, this clone is large. The chain links TRBV19 to TRBJ2-7; a possible D gene is TRBD1 (5 bases). In germline, CDR1 is LNHDA, CDR2 SQIVND (reference sequence). Trimming removed 3 bases from V and 5 bases from J, with 11 bases in between. The CDR3 length is 13 residues. The CDR3 DNA is TGTGCCAGTAGTATCAGACTGGACAACGAGCAGTACTTC. It translates to CASSIRLDNEQYF.

The chain uses TRBV7-2 and TRBJ2-1; 9 nucleotides align to TRBD2. J was trimmed by 1 base and V by 5 bases; bases with no gene match: 3. This CDR3 is built from 15 residues. From germline, CDR1 is SGHTA and CDR2 FQGNSA. The CDR3 sequence is CASSGSGSSYNEQFF. The CDR3 DNA sequence: TGTGCCAGCAGCGGTAGCGGGAGTTCCTACAATGAGCAGTTCTTC.

The chain links TRBV4-3 to TRBJ2-3; D call uncertain. This CDR3 is 16 amino acids long. The germline CDR1 and CDR2 sequences are LGHNA and YSLEER. Between the trimmed V and J ends, which lost 1 base and 6 bases, there was a span of 17 bases. CDR3 in amino acids: CASSQVHASLSDTQYF. The CDR3 DNA follows: TGCGCCAGCAGCCAAGTTCACGCCTCCCTTAGTGATACGCAGTATTTT.

The count of this clone is one. In nucleotides, the CDR3 is TGCAGCGTTGCAATGACAGAGAATCAGCCCCAGCATTTT. Its protein product is CSVAMTENQPQHF. V usage is TRBV29-1 and J usage is TRBJ1-5, with D possibly matching TRBD1 (5 bases). The CDR3 spans 13 residues. With 4 bases removed from V and 4 bases from J, the gap between germline ends came to 11 bases. From germline, CDR1 is SQVTM and CDR2 ANQGSEA.

This clone was counted only a few times. CDR3 coding DNA: TGTGCCAGCAGTTCCCACGGGGTGGCGGGTGGGCCCCAGCATTTT. Amino acid sequence: CASSSHGVAGGPQHF. The genes are TRBV27 and TRBJ1-5; D not resolved. In germline, CDR1 is MNHEY, CDR2 SMNVEV (reference sequence). There are 15 residues in the CDR3. V was clipped by 4 bases and J by 9 bases, with 19 bases between them.

The rearrangement uses TRBV19 and TRBJ2-7; D remains ambiguous. Germline CDR1 LNHDA, CDR2 SQIVND (reference sequence). The germline V and J ends were trimmed by 5 bases and 1 base, with 15 bases remaining between them. This CDR3 is built from 15 residues. The CDR3, as DNA: TGTGCCAGTAGTCCCCGGTCAGGCCGGTCCTACGAGCAGTACTTC. Translating gives CASSPRSGRSYEQYF.